This T cell receptor (beta chain) was sequenced for a study of identifying expanded T cells in peripheral blood. Clones were read by immunoSEQ multiplex PCR, and TCRdb kept only the in-frame ones, dropping some. The repertoire includes about 76,000 clones, just under 85% of them detected once, and about 18% sits in the top ten. General study results and limits: Clone count variance between approximately two-week samples rose with total template count.

Comments on this clone: Its matching antigen is unknown.

During the collection period, no donor immune events like infections were recorded. V lost 3 bases and J lost 7, with 10 bases in between. The CDR3 is 13 residues long. Germline V gene sequence: CDR1 MDHEN, CDR2 SYDVKM. This chain connects TRBV28 to TRBJ1-5, with no clear D. The material sequenced was blood. The origin of this receptor is a person between 18 and 69 years old in good health. The CDR3 protein is CASSLRTSQPQHF. DNA for the CDR3: TGTGCCAGCAGTTTGCGCACTTCGCAGCCCCAGCATTTT.